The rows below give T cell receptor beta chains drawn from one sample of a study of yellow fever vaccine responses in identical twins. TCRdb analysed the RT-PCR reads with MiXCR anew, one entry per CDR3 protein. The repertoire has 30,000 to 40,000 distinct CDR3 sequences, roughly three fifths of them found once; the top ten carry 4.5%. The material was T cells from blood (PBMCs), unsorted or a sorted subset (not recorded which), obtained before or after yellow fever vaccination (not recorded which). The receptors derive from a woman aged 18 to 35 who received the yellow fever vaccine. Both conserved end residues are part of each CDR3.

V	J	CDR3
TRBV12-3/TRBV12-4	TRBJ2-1	CASSFLGQSSLEQFF
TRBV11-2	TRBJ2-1	CASSHGLAGGLSYNEQFF
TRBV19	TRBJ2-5	CASRVGQAQETQYF
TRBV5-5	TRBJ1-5	CASSLTGPNQPQHF
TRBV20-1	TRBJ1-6	CSANPGQAYNSPLHF
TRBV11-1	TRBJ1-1	CASSAGQGMDTEAFF
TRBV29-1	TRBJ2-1	CSVRGRTENEQFF
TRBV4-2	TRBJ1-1	CASSQEGQGGFNEAFF
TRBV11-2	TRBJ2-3	CASSGGQPTYTQYF
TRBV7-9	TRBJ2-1	CASSLHGTSGLNEQFF
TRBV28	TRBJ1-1	CASSLIQARLTAFF
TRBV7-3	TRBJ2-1	CASSLSQANNEQFF
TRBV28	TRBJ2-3	CASSFQGPSTDTQYF
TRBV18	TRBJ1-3	CASSPQSGDLSGNTIYF
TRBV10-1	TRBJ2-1	CASSALGSSGNHYNEQFF
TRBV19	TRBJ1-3	CASRLGSDSGNTIYF
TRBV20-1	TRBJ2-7	CSARDRRGYEQYF
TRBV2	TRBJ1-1	CASTVPGQGSNTEAFF
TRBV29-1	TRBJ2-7	CSVGGLEQYF
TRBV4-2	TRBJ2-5	CASSRGQDQETQYF
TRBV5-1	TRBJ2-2	CASSRRGDPNTGELFF
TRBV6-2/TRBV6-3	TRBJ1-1	CASSYSTSGGTEAFF
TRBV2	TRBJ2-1	CASSEPRTGLGNEQFF
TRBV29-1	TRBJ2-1	CSVRNRLAGDEQFF
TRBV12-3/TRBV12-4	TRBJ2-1	CASSNGLANNEQFF
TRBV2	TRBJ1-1	CASSEAGRSTEAFF
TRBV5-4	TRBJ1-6	CASSWGDRNSPLHF
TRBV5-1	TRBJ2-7	CASSSQGSPYEQYF
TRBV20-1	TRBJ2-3	CSARDHGGTDTQYF
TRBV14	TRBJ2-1	CASWASAAYNEQFF
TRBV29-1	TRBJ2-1	CSVVLFSYNEQFF
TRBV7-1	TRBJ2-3	CASSPYSGRHTDTQYF
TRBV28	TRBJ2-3	CASSSRAAGVNTDTQYF
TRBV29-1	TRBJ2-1	CSVLSSGNEQFF
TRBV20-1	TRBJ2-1	CSALSGRAFYNEQFF
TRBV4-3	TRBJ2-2	CASSQGTPPFYTGELFF
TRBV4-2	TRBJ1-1	CASSQGQDGTEAFF
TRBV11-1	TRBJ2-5	CASSFNDRTQYF
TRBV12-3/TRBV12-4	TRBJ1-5	CASSLPPGGRPQHF
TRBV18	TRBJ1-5	CASSPGSNQPQHF
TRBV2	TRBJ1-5	CASSETLVNQPQHF
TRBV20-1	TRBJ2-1	CSATSGHDNEQFF
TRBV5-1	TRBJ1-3	CASSNNQGPGNTIYF
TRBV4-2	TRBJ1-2	CASSQGANYGYTF
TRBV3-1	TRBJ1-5	CASSQGRNQPQHF
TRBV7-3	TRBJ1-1	CASSLMTADLGTEAFF
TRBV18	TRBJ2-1	CASSRNSGRVSYNEQFF
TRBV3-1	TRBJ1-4	CASSLVGDRTNEKLFF
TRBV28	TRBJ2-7	CASSSLEGAGEQYF
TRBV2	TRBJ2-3	CASRNRDTPKDTQYF
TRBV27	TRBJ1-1	CASSSIGTEAFF